One sample yielded the 21 T cell receptor beta chains listed below, sequenced in a study of vaccination and CD4 T cells after COVID-19. What these receptors recognize is not known. The treatment: approximately 9-day PBMC culture with coronavirus spike peptide pools or control peptides (ViraFEST assay). The collection of CD4+ T cells from the unexposed donor took place before the COVID-19 pandemic (2011-2018). The Oncomine TCR Beta short-read assay was what sequenced the DNA obtained from cultured CD4+ T cells. After culture, CD4+ T cells served as the source for genomic DNA extraction. TCRdb processed the PCR reads anew with MiXCR; each CDR3 protein has one entry. The profile shows under 7,500 distinct CDR3 sequences, under 45% of them singletons. The material sequenced was CD4+ T cells from blood, cultured in vitro. These receptors all stem from a human donor in good health.

This clonotype has only a few counts. The rearrangement links TRBV2 to TRBJ2-1; no clear D. Per the germline V gene, CDR1 is SNHLY and CDR2 is FYNNEI. V lost 11 bases and J lost 5, with 16 bases in between. CDR3 length: 13 residues. The CDR3 DNA reads as TGTGCCCCTTCCCGGGCTACTCACAATGAGCAGTTCTTC. Protein: CAPSRATHNEQFF.

This clonotype was seen a few times. This chain links TRBV20-1 with TRBJ1-4; TRBD1 matches at 7 bases. Germline V CDR1 and CDR2: DFQATT, SNEGSKA (reference sequence). The CDR3 spans 15 residues. J was trimmed by 2 bases and V by 1 base; bases with no gene match: 4. DNA of the CDR3: TGCAGTGCTAGAGGGTACAGGGGCACTAATGAAAAACTGTTTTTT. Translation gives CSARGYRGTNEKLFF.

In its sample, this clonotype was seen a few times. V usage is TRBV20-1 and J usage is TRBJ1-1, with TRBD1 matching 8 bases. After removal of 6 bases from V and 0 bases from J, the junction contained 6 bases not matched to a gene. CDR1 and CDR2 (germline): DFQATT, SNEGSKA (reference sequence). The length of the CDR3 is 14 residues. CDR3 loop: CSAPKDRVNTEAFF. CDR3 DNA: TGCAGTGCCCCGAAGGACAGGGTGAACACTGAAGCTTTCTTT.

This clonotype was observed a few times. As DNA, the CDR3 is TGTGCCACCAGCCTCTCCCGGACAGCCAACACCGGGGAGCTGTTTTTT. Amino acid sequence: CATSLSRTANTGELFF. The V call is TRBV15, the J call TRBJ2-2, with a possible D match to TRBD1 (6 bases). CDR1 is LNHNV and CDR2 is YYDKDF in the germline V gene (reference sequence). The CDR3 loop spans 16 amino acids. V shed 5 bases and J shed 2 bases, with 15 bases lying between them.

The chain carries TRBV7-3 and TRBJ2-6; D unclear. The CDR3 is made up of 14 amino acids. V was clipped by 1 base and J by 4 bases, with 5 bases between them. Germline assignment: CDR1 SGHTA and CDR2 FQGTGA. The CDR3 DNA reads TGTGCCAGCAGCTTAATGGGCGGGGCCAACGTCCTGACTTTC. This translates into CASSLMGGANVLTF.

This rearrangement joins TRBV4-1 to TRBJ1-2; a possible D gene is TRBD1 (5 bases). CDR3 size: 14 residues. CDR1 and CDR2 (germline): MGHRA, YSYEKL. V was trimmed by 0 bases and J by 7 bases, leaving 12 bases between them. The CDR3 is CASSQDRGRAGYTF. CDR3 sequence (DNA): TGCGCCAGCAGCCAAGATCGGGGCAGGGCTGGCTACACCTTC.

The chain links TRBV5-1 to TRBJ1-1, with 7 bases identical to TRBD1. The CDR3 extends over 15 amino acids. CDR1 and CDR2 (germline): SGHRS, YFSETQ. The trim removed 4 bases at V and 2 bases at J, leaving 8 bases unmatched. For the CDR3, the DNA is TGCGCCAGCAGCGCAGCCGGGACAGCAAACACTGAAGCTTTCTTT. Its translation is CASSAAGTANTEAFF.

This clonotype has only a few counts. The gene calls are TRBV28 and TRBJ1-2, with no clear D. The CDR3 length is 14 residues. Germline loops: CDR1 MDHEN, CDR2 SYDVKM. V lost 7 bases and J 4 bases, leaving 16 bases between the germline ends. The chain's CDR3 is CASIRGAAGYGYTF. DNA for the CDR3: TGTGCCAGCATCCGAGGCGCGGCAGGCTATGGCTACACCTTC.

This clonotype was seen a handful of times. The chain employs TRBV28 and TRBJ1-6; D unclear. Per the germline V gene, CDR1 is MDHEN and CDR2 is SYDVKM. V was trimmed by 9 bases and J by 0 bases, leaving 6 bases between them. The CDR3 runs to 13 residues. CDR3 sequence reads: CASGSSYNSPLHF. As DNA, the CDR3 is TGTGCCAGTGGAAGCTCCTATAATTCACCCCTCCACTTT.

This clonotype has more than one count but fewer than ten. V is TRBV19 and J is TRBJ1-5, with 8 positions matching TRBD1. V lost 4 bases and J lost 1; bases outside the gene matches: 9. Germline V gene data show CDR1 as LNHDA and CDR2 as SQIVND (reference sequence). This CDR3 is 17 amino acids long. CDR3 coding DNA: TGTGCCAGTAGTAACGGGAGACAGGGGAAAAGCAATCAGCCCCAGCATTTT. Translated: CASSNGRQGKSNQPQHF.

This clonotype was found a few times. The rearrangement links TRBV5-4 to TRBJ2-3; 9 positions match TRBD2. Per germline, CDR1 SGHNT and CDR2 YYREEE (reference sequence). CDR3 length: 16 amino acids. With V trimmed by 1 base and J by 2 bases, 5 bases remained unmatched. The chain's CDR3 is CASSLRLAGTTDTQYF. The CDR3 nucleotides read TGTGCCAGCAGCTTGAGGCTAGCGGGGACCACAGATACGCAGTATTTT.

This clonotype was detected a few times. This rearrangement joins TRBV20-1 to TRBJ2-3; D is unresolved. The CDR3 runs to 13 residues. CDR1 and CDR2 (germline): DFQATT, SNEGSKA (reference sequence). The CDR3 reads CSLTQNPTDTQYF. CDR3 in DNA: TGCAGCCTAACGCAGAACCCCACAGATACGCAGTATTTT.

The sample holds a few counts of this clonotype. The chain employs TRBV7-2 and TRBJ2-2; the D is unclear. This CDR3 has 13 amino acids. V lost 5 bases to trimming and J lost 2 bases, with 6 bases between them. The germline V gene has CDR1 SGHTA and CDR2 FQGNSA. The CDR3 is CASSPGNTGELFF. CDR3 DNA: TGTGCCAGCAGCCCGGGCAACACCGGGGAGCTGTTTTTT.

This clonotype turned up a few times. This chain connects TRBV27 to TRBJ2-3; D remains ambiguous. CDR3 size: 12 residues. V was shortened by 8 bases and J by 4 bases, with 10 bases between the two germline ends. Germline V CDR1 and CDR2: MNHEY, SMNVEV (reference sequence). The CDR3 here is CASGTTADTQYF. In DNA, the CDR3 is TGTGCCAGCGGTACTACGGCAGATACGCAGTATTTT.

The chain joins TRBV10-2 to TRBJ2-7, with 9 bases matching TRBD2. Germline values: CDR1 WSHSY, CDR2 SAAADI. The CDR3 sequence is 15 residues long. The J segment lost 5 bases and the V segment lost 6 bases, leaving 11 bases of the junction unmatched. This CDR3 is CASSLAGGSQNEQYF. The CDR3 DNA is TGCGCCAGCAGCCTGGCGGGGGGGAGTCAAAACGAGCAGTACTTC.

This clonotype is medium-sized by share. V is TRBV7-8 and J is TRBJ1-5, with D perhaps TRBD1 (5 bases). Germline lookup yields CDR1 SGHVS and CDR2 FQNEAQ. The V end lost 7 bases, the J end lost 1 base, and 14 bases lay between the germline ends. The CDR3 runs to 15 residues. The CDR3: CASTIDSWSNQPQHF. The CDR3 coding sequence is TGTGCCAGCACCATCGACAGTTGGAGCAATCAGCCCCAGCATTTT.

The chain has TRBV20-1 and TRBJ2-1; D is possibly TRBD1 or TRBD2 (5 bases each). This CDR3 spans 15 amino acids. The V and J ends lost 3 bases and 2 bases respectively, with 14 bases between them. Per germline, CDR1 DFQATT and CDR2 SNEGSKA (reference sequence). The CDR3 protein is CSARRRRGPYNEQFF. CDR3 coding DNA: TGCAGTGCTAGGCGGCGTCGGGGACCCTACAATGAGCAGTTCTTC.

The rearrangement uses TRBV27 and TRBJ2-1; TRBD2 aligns across 7 bases. The CDR3 totals 15 residues. Trimming at V came to 5 bases and at J to 0 bases, leaving 4 bases not matched to a gene. Germline V gene sequence: CDR1 MNHEY, CDR2 SMNVEV (reference sequence). CDR3 region: CASSLLAVSYNEQFF. In nucleotides, the CDR3 is TGTGCCAGCAGTCTGCTAGCGGTCTCCTACAATGAGCAGTTCTTC.

The gene calls are TRBV6-5 and TRBJ2-7, with 11 bases identical to TRBD2. J was trimmed by 6 bases and V by 2 bases; bases with no gene match: 6. CDR3 length: 15 amino acids. Germline values: CDR1 MNHEY, CDR2 SVGAGI. In nucleotides, the CDR3 is TGTGCCAGCAGTTACCAACCCACTAGCGGGAGCGAGCAGTACTTC. Its protein product is CASSYQPTSGSEQYF.

The CDR3: CAISERQGSYGYTF. The CDR3, as DNA: TGTGCCATCAGTGAGCGACAGGGATCCTATGGCTACACCTTC. This chain connects TRBV10-3 to TRBJ1-2; 7 nucleotides align to TRBD1. Per germline, CDR1 ENHRY and CDR2 SYGVKD. The CDR3 loop spans 14 amino acids. The junction had 4 bases not matched to a gene; V was cut back by 2 bases and J by 4 bases.

This chain uses TRBV20-1 with TRBJ1-1; no firm D call. The CDR3 is 13 amino acids. V gave up 4 bases and J gave up 1 base, with 10 bases separating them. Germline CDR1 is DFQATT and CDR2 is SNEGSKA (reference sequence). CDR3 sequence reads: CSATLGPNTEAFF. The CDR3 coding sequence is TGCAGTGCTACTCTTGGACCGAACACTGAAGCTTTCTTT.